The clone carrying this TCR beta chain was counted between two and nine times. These data come from a study of blood T cell repertoires in COVID-19. For the study at large: PBMCs, B-cell-depleted T cells, or T cells provided the cDNA or gDNA that made up the material.

In germline, CDR1 is MNHNS, CDR2 SASEGT. This CDR3 spans 14 amino acids. Trimming removed 1 base from V and 1 base from J, with 7 bases in between. Original processing methods: Nucleated cell counts were estimated from reference gene primer amplification. Measured with immunoSEQ multiplex PCR; TCRdb has only the in-frame clones, and not every one. Clone size and V and J calls were adopted from that table, with D and trimming inferred from the DNA. The data show about 260,000 clones, over 70% seen once. The TCR was taken from a middle-aged woman who had been exposed to COVID-19. The chain links TRBV6-1 to TRBJ1-1, with D perhaps matching TRBD1 (6 bases). The sequencing input was PBMCs or T cells enriched from blood (not recorded which). CDR3: CASSEGTANTEAFF. The CDR3 DNA sequence: TGTGCCAGCAGTGAAGGGACAGCGAACACTGAAGCTTTCTTT.